These 20 T cell receptor beta chains came from one sample sequenced in a study of cytomegalovirus exposure and HLA in healthy donors. 60 Vbeta and 13 Jbeta primers were used in PCR. TCRdb keeps only in-frame clones here, not all; method: immunoSEQ multiplex PCR. The sample includes about 130,000 clones, about 72% of them seen just once. The sequenced sample was PBMCs. Receptor source: a man aged 25 to 40 in good health and CMV-seropositive.

The genes are TRBV5-1 and TRBJ2-1, with 10 bases identical to TRBD2. V gave up 4 bases and J gave up 6 bases; unmatched junction bases: 7. This CDR3 has 15 amino acids. The V gene's germline CDR1 is SGHRS and CDR2 YFSETQ. CDR3 sequence: CASSPLAGNGNEQFF. The CDR3 bases are TGCGCCAGCAGCCCACTAGCGGGAAATGGCAATGAGCAGTTCTTC.

This clone was picked up a small number of times. The genes are TRBV6-6 and TRBJ1-1; D remains ambiguous. The CDR3 totals 12 residues. From germline, CDR1 is MNHNY and CDR2 SVGAGI (reference sequence). V was trimmed by 4 bases and J by 0 bases, leaving 3 bases between them. CDR3 in DNA: TGTGCCAGCAGTTGGCTGAACACTGAAGCTTTCTTT. As protein: CASSWLNTEAFF.

The rearrangement links TRBV27 to TRBJ1-4; TRBD1 matches 7 bases. V lost 6 bases, J lost 7 bases, and 8 bases stayed unmatched. This CDR3 is built from 14 residues. The germline V gene encodes CDR1 MNHEY and CDR2 SMNVEV (reference sequence). In nucleotides, the CDR3 is TGTGCCAGCAGCCCCGACAGGGTCGGTGAAAAACTGTTTTTT. Translating gives CASSPDRVGEKLFF.

As for this clone: At the DNA level, this CDR3 is encoded by other sequences in the same sample as well. The chain combines TRBV27 with TRBJ2-5, with 11 bases fitting TRBD2. The DNA end lines up better with TRBJ2-7; the J call may be wrong. This CDR3 region has 16 residues. Germline V gives CDR1 MNHEY, CDR2 SMNVEV (reference sequence). DNA for the CDR3: TGTGCCAGCAGTTTCGGAGGGACTAGCGGCTCCTACGAGCAGTACTTC. Amino acid sequence: CASSFGGTSGSYEQYF.

This clone has more than one count but fewer than ten. The chain has TRBV28 and TRBJ2-5; TRBD2 matches 9 bases. The J call may be faulty, since TRBJ2-7 better matches the DNA end. The germline gives CDR1 MDHEN, CDR2 SYDVKM. The CDR3 sequence is 18 residues long. The CDR3 region has the DNA TGTGCCAGTGCCGGGAAGGGGGTACGGTCTAGCGGGGCCTACGAGCAGTACTTC. It yields the protein CASAGKGVRSSGAYEQYF.

The gene calls are TRBV5-4 and TRBJ1-2, with D perhaps matching TRBD1 (5 bases). The CDR3 has 14 amino acids. V gave up 0 bases and J gave up 4 bases, with 10 bases separating them. From germline, CDR1 is SGHNT and CDR2 YYREEE (reference sequence). Written as DNA, the CDR3 is TGTGCCAGCAGCTTGGTGGAGGGGATCTATGGCTACACCTTC. This translates into CASSLVEGIYGYTF.

The chain is built from TRBV7-2 and TRBJ2-7; no clear D. The CDR3 is made up of 14 amino acids. V was cut by 2 bases and J by 1 base, with 9 bases left in between. The germline V gene encodes CDR1 SGHTA and CDR2 FQGNSA. In DNA form, the CDR3 reads TGTGCCAGCAGCTTAAACTCTCCATCCTACGAGCAGTACTTC. It is translated as CASSLNSPSYEQYF. The whole variable domain, filled in from reference TRBV7-2 and TRBJ2-7, reads GAGVSQSPSNKVTEKGKDVELRCDPISGHTALYWYRQSLGQGLEFLIYFQGNSAPDKSGLPSDRFSAERTGGSVSTLTIQRTQQEDSAVYLCASSLNSPSYEQYFGPGTRLTVT.

This clone was seen more than once but under ten times. The CDR3 loop is CASSPGTVSNEQFF. CDR3 DNA: TGCGCCAGCAGCCCCGGGACAGTAAGCAATGAGCAGTTCTTC. The chain carries TRBV5-1 and TRBJ2-1, with 7 bases aligning to TRBD1. The CDR3 totals 14 residues. The germline V gene encodes CDR1 SGHRS and CDR2 YFSETQ. V was pared by 4 bases and J by 6 bases, with 7 bases of the junction left unmatched. The whole variable domain, filled in from reference TRBV5-1 and TRBJ2-1, reads KAGVTQTPRYLIKTRGQQVTLSCSPISGHRSVSWYQQTPGQGLQFLFEYFSETQRNKGNFPGRFSGRQFSNSRSEMNVSTLELGDSALYLCASSPGTVSNEQFFGPGTRLTVL.

The rearrangement joins TRBV29-1 to TRBJ2-1; D is possibly TRBD2 (6 bases). The CDR3 extends over 16 amino acids. The germline CDR1 and CDR2 sequences are SQVTM and ANQGSEA. The V and J ends lost 6 bases and 0 bases respectively, with 18 bases between them. The CDR3 sequence: CSVVPMAGSSYNEQFF. In nucleotides, the CDR3 is TGCAGCGTCGTGCCGATGGCGGGAAGCTCCTACAATGAGCAGTTCTTC.

A few counts support this clone. The junction does not match germline at one end; this may be a read error. V and J are TRBV6-5 and TRBJ1-2; D call uncertain. The CDR3 runs 13 residues. CDR1 and CDR2 from the germline V gene are MNHEY and SVGAGI. CDR3 protein: CASSYSEGGGYPF. The CDR3 bases are TGTGCCAGCAGTTACTCGGAGGGCGGCGGCTACCCCTTC.

The V call is TRBV28, the J call TRBJ2-7; 7 bases line up with TRBD1. The length of the CDR3 is 13 residues. Trimming took 7 bases from V and 3 from J; bases not matched to a gene: 6. CDR1 MDHEN and CDR2 SYDVKM come from the germline V gene. CDR3 coding DNA: TGTGCCAGCACCGGTGGGACAGACTACGAGCAGTACTTC. Translation gives CASTGGTDYEQYF.

This chain connects TRBV5-1 to TRBJ1-1; 9 bases fit TRBD1. This CDR3 contains 17 residues. Per germline, CDR1 SGHRS and CDR2 YFSETQ. Unmatched junction bases numbered 15, after V lost 4 bases and J lost 5 bases. The CDR3 sequence: CASSPLPGTGMGTEAFF. For the CDR3, the DNA is TGCGCCAGCAGCCCTCTCCCAGGGACAGGGATGGGGACTGAAGCTTTCTTT.

The V call is TRBV6-4, the J call TRBJ2-1, with 10 nucleotides matching TRBD2. CDR1 is MRHNA and CDR2 is SNTAGT in the germline V gene. After removal of 4 bases from V and 10 bases from J, the junction contained 10 bases not matched to a gene. The CDR3 is made up of 15 amino acids. CDR3 coding DNA: TGTGCCAGCAGTGTAGCGGGGGGTCTCGGGTCGGAGCAGTTCTTC. It codes for CASSVAGGLGSEQFF.

The rearrangement joins TRBV29-1 to TRBJ2-3; TRBD2 matches 11 bases. The V gene's germline CDR1 is SQVTM and CDR2 ANQGSEA. CDR3 length equals 15 residues. Trimming took 5 bases from V and 0 from J; bases not matched to a gene: 4. The CDR3 DNA reads TGCAGCGTTCCCGGGACTAGCGGAAGCACAGATACGCAGTATTTT. It yields the protein CSVPGTSGSTDTQYF.

The V gene is TRBV11-3, the J gene TRBJ2-3; 8 bases match TRBD2. The CDR3 has 14 amino acids. The germline gives CDR1 SGHNT, CDR2 YENEEA. The ends lost 2 bases at V and 6 bases at J; junction bases unmatched: 4. CDR3 DNA sequence: TGTGCCAGCAGCTTAACCGGGAGGGGGGATACGCAGTATTTT. Translated: CASSLTGRGDTQYF. The full variable domain, completed using reference TRBV11-3 and TRBJ2-3, is EAGVVQSPRYKIIEKKQPVAFWCNPISGHNTLYWYLQNLGQGPELLIRYENEEAVDDSQLPKDRFSAERLKGVDSTLKIQPAELGDSAVYLCASSLTGRGDTQYFGPGTRLTVL.

The chain uses TRBV7-9 and TRBJ2-7; D is perhaps TRBD1 (6 bases). V was pared by 3 bases and J by 0 bases, with 12 bases between. From germline, CDR1 is SEHNR and CDR2 FQNEAQ (reference sequence). The CDR3 contains 15 residues. CDR3 amino acids: CASSLGDKSSYEQYF. DNA for the CDR3: TGTGCCAGCAGCTTGGGGGACAAGAGCTCCTACGAGCAGTACTTC.

The chain couples TRBV5-1 to TRBJ2-1; no reliable D call. The germline V gene encodes CDR1 SGHRS and CDR2 YFSETQ. V lost 4 bases and J lost 3, with 17 bases in between. This CDR3 spans 16 amino acids. The DNA for the CDR3 is TGCGCCAGCAGCACCCAAGGAGAACCCCGCTACAATGAGCAGTTCTTC. Protein product: CASSTQGEPRYNEQFF. The full variable domain, completed using reference TRBV5-1 and TRBJ2-1, is KAGVTQTPRYLIKTRGQQVTLSCSPISGHRSVSWYQQTPGQGLQFLFEYFSETQRNKGNFPGRFSGRQFSNSRSEMNVSTLELGDSALYLCASSTQGEPRYNEQFFGPGTRLTVL.

The chain joins TRBV9 to TRBJ2-7, with 11 bases fitting TRBD2. CDR3 length: 14 amino acids. Germline CDR1 is SGDLS and CDR2 is YYNGEE. The trim removed 6 bases at V and 6 bases at J, leaving 8 bases unmatched. CDR3 region: CASNTSGSLREQYF. The CDR3 nucleotides read TGTGCCAGCAACACTAGCGGGAGCCTTCGCGAGCAGTACTTC.

The chain links TRBV12-5 to TRBJ2-5; 12 bases align to TRBD2. The CDR3 loop spans 17 amino acids. The V gene end was trimmed by 5 bases and the J gene end by 1 base; junction bases not matched to a gene: 8. Looked up from germline, CDR1 is LGHNT and CDR2 is FRNRAP. CDR3 protein: CASGPTTSGSLQETQYF. The CDR3 bases are TGTGCTAGTGGTCCAACGACTAGCGGGAGTCTCCAAGAGACCCAGTACTTC.

This chain uses TRBV7-9 with TRBJ2-2, with 10 bases identical to TRBD2. Germline V CDR1 and CDR2: SEHNR, FQNEAQ (reference sequence). V was pared by 0 bases and J by 6 bases, with 7 bases of the junction left unmatched. This CDR3 is built from 17 residues. The CDR3 is CASSLAWLAGVAGELFF. The CDR3 nucleotides are TGTGCCAGCAGCTTAGCGTGGCTAGCGGGAGTTGCCGGGGAGCTGTTTTTT. The variable domain in full, with the rest retrieved from reference TRBV7-9 and TRBJ2-2, is DTGVSQNPRHKITKRGQNVTFRCDPISEHNRLYWYRQTLGQGPEFLTYFQNEAQLEKSRLLSDRFSAERPKGSFSTLEIQRTEQGDSAMYLCASSLAWLAGVAGELFFGEGSRLTVL.